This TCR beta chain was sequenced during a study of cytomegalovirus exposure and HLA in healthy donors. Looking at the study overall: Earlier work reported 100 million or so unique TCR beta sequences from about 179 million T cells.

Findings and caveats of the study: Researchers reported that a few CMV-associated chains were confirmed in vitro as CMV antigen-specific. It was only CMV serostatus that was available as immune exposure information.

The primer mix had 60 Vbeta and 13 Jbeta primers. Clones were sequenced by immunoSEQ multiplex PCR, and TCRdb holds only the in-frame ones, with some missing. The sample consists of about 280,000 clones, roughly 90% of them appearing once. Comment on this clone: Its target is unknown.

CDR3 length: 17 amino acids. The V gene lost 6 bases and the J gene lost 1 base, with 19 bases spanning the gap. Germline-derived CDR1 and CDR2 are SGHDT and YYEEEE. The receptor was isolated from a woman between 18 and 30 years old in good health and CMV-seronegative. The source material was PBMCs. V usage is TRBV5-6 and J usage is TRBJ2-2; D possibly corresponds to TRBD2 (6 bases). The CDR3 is CASTIFGDWENTGELFF. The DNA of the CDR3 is TGTGCCAGCACTATTTTTGGGGACTGGGAGAACACCGGGGAGCTGTTTTTT.